A selection of T cell receptor beta chains follows, all from one sample in a study of control samples from healthy donors and cancer patients. TCRdb's table, derived via immunoSEQ multiplex PCR, lists solely in-frame clones and lacks some. In the table there are approximately 130,000 clones, over 75% of which are singletons. Sequenced sample: blood. Receptor source: a man aged 40-49 years in good health. The CDR3 runs from the conserved cysteine through the conserved F or W. D genes are given only for firm matches. Rows give clone size only sometimes, using once, few, many, or a class for an expanded clone.

j_call d_call clone_size v_call cdr3_aa cdr3_nt
TRBJ1-4 - - TRBV7-2 CASSLGGTTGAQGKLFF TGTGCCAGCAGCTTAGGGGGGACCACGGGGGCTCAAGGGAAACTGTTTTTT
TRBJ2-5 - - TRBV5-1 CASSWGLQETQYF TGCGCCAGCAGCTGGGGACTCCAAGAGACCCAGTACTTC
TRBJ2-3 TRBD1 - TRBV5-4 CASSRQGAVTDTQYF TGTGCCAGCAGCCGACAGGGGGCTGTGACAGATACGCAGTATTTT
TRBJ1-4 - - TRBV25-1 CASSSPQGEKLFF TGTGCCAGCAGTTCTCCTCAAGGGGAAAAACTGTTTTTT
TRBJ1-1 TRBD1 - TRBV29-1 CSGKFTGGGPAFF TGCAGCGGAAAATTTACAGGGGGCGGCCCAGCTTTCTTT
TRBJ1-6 - once TRBV5-3 CARSLGLLSSYNSPLHF TGTGCCAGAAGCCTGGGACTCCTGAGCTCCTATAATTCACCCCTCCACTTT
TRBJ1-2 - - TRBV9 CASSVGSRAGLGGYTF TGTGCCAGCAGCGTAGGGAGTCGGGCAGGATTGGGTGGCTACACCTTC
TRBJ1-5 - - TRBV7-2 CASSLQLHQPQHF TGTGCCAGCAGCTTACAGCTCCATCAGCCCCAGCATTTT
TRBJ1-2 - - TRBV30 CAWGRETNYGYTF TGTGCCTGGGGCCGGGAGACTAACTATGGCTACACCTTC
TRBJ2-7 TRBD2 - TRBV15 CATSRDPGGSYEQYF TGTGCCACCAGCAGAGATCCCGGGGGGTCCTACGAGCAGTACTTC
TRBJ2-2 - - TRBV7-2 CASSSQLGRGELFF TGTGCCAGCAGCTCCCAGCTGGGGAGAGGGGAGCTGTTTTTT
TRBJ1-5 - few TRBV5-1 CASSLYSSNQPQHF TGCGCCAGCAGCCTATACAGTAGCAATCAGCCCCAGCATTTT
TRBJ2-3 TRBD2 - TRBV7-2 CASSLGGGITDTQYF TGTGCCAGCAGCTTAGGCGGGGGGATCACAGATACGCAGTATTTT
TRBJ1-2 TRBD1 once TRBV6-6 CASSLMGQGNYGYTF TGTGCCAGCAGCCTGATGGGACAGGGGAACTATGGCTACACCTTC
TRBJ1-1 - - TRBV2 CASSEARRSEAFF TGTGCCAGCAGTGAGGCGAGAAGGTCTGAAGCTTTCTTT
TRBJ2-1 - - TRBV5-1 CASSLGVGIDEQFF TGCGCCAGCAGCTTGGGAGTAGGGATCGATGAGCAGTTCTTC
TRBJ1-5 - - TRBV19 CASSKERNQPQHF TGTGCCAGTAGCAAAGAAAGAAATCAGCCCCAGCATTTT
TRBJ2-7 - - TRBV25-1 CASSQNEGEQYF TGTGCCAGCTCGCAAAACGAAGGCGAGCAGTACTTC
TRBJ1-2 - few TRBV11-2 CASSLTGSGQGYGYTF TGTGCCAGCAGCTTAACGGGTTCCGGGCAGGGGTATGGCTACACCTTC
TRBJ1-3 - - TRBV4-2 CASSQGEEGRSGNTIYF TGTGCCAGCAGCCAAGGAGAGGAGGGAAGATCTGGAAACACCATATATTTT
TRBJ2-7 TRBD1 - TRBV7-9 CASSLPGTDEQYF TGTGCCAGCAGCCTCCCGGGGACAGACGAGCAGTACTTC
TRBJ2-2 - - TRBV5-4 CASSLTRNTGELFF TGTGCCAGCAGCTTGACTAGGAACACCGGGGAGCTGTTTTTT
TRBJ1-1 TRBD1 - TRBV6-2/TRBV6-3 CASSSGGALGTEAFF TGTGCCAGCAGTTCAGGGGGCGCCCTGGGCACTGAAGCTTTCTTT
TRBJ2-1 TRBD2 few TRBV7-8 CASSLEGGGGGWNEQFF TGTGCCAGCAGCTTAGAGGGCGGCGGGGGGGGGTGGAATGAGCAGTTCTTC
TRBJ1-1 - - TRBV14 CASSQFNALDEAFF TGTGCCAGCAGCCAATTCAACGCTTTGGATGAAGCTTTCTTT
TRBJ2-1 TRBD1 - TRBV6-6 CASSRGRTGGKNEQFF TGTGCCAGCAGTAGGGGACGGACAGGGGGCAAAAATGAGCAGTTCTTC
TRBJ2-1 TRBD2 - TRBV7-8 CASSRGTSGFNEQFF TGTGCCAGCAGCCGAGGGACTAGCGGATTCAATGAGCAGTTCTTC
TRBJ2-1 - - TRBV5-6 CASVTRNEQFF TGTGCCAGCGTGACCCGAAATGAGCAGTTCTTC
TRBJ1-2 TRBD1 once TRBV24-1 CATTGGQGYGYTF TGTGCCACCACTGGGGGACAGGGGTATGGCTACACCTTC
TRBJ2-1 - - TRBV6-2/TRBV6-3 CASSYTGVLINNEQFF TGTGCCAGCAGTTACACGGGGGTCTTGATAAACAATGAGCAGTTCTTC
TRBJ2-7 TRBD1 - TRBV19 CASSTGTGSYEQYF TGTGCCAGTAGTACCGGGACAGGCTCCTACGAGCAGTACTTC
TRBJ2-1 - - TRBV13 CASSLGRRDEQFF TGTGCCAGCAGCTTAGGCCGAAGGGATGAGCAGTTCTTC
TRBJ2-5 TRBD1 - TRBV9 CASSENTGGMETQYF TGTGCCAGCAGCGAAAATACAGGGGGTATGGAGACCCAGTACTTC
TRBJ1-1 - once TRBV6-5 CASSYSLGGGNTEAFF TGTGCCAGCAGTTACTCCCTAGGAGGGGGTAACACTGAAGCTTTCTTT
TRBJ2-7 - - TRBV10-3 CAISPERQSDEQYF TGTGCCATCAGTCCTGAGAGACAGAGCGACGAGCAGTACTTC
TRBJ1-1 TRBD1 - TRBV5-1 CASSLGQGRITEAFF TGCGCCAGCAGCCTAGGACAGGGGAGGATAACTGAAGCTTTCTTT
TRBJ2-5 TRBD2 - TRBV10-3 CAISAQRGDIQETQYF TGTGCCATCAGCGCGCAGCGGGGGGATATCCAAGAGACCCAGTACTTC
TRBJ1-3 - - TRBV4-3 CASSQRGSFTGNTIYF TGCGCCAGCAGCCAAAGGGGCAGCTTTACTGGAAACACCATATATTTT
TRBJ2-7 - - TRBV12-3/TRBV12-4 CASSWGGEQYF TGTGCCAGCAGTTGGGGAGGTGAGCAGTACTTC
TRBJ1-1 - - TRBV2 CASSYHVNTEAFF TGTGCCAGCAGCTATCACGTCAACACTGAAGCTTTCTTT
TRBJ2-7 - - TRBV11-2 CASSLVSHEQYF TGTGCCAGCAGCTTAGTCAGCCACGAGCAGTACTTC
TRBJ1-3 - few TRBV11-2 CASSYRDRSGNTIYF TGTGCCAGCAGTTACCGAGACAGGTCCGGAAACACCATATATTTT